This T cell receptor (beta chain) was identified in a study of breast tumors, draining lymph nodes, adjacent tissues. TCRdb passed the multiplex PCR reads through MiXCR, listing each CDR3 protein once. The table lists some 38,000 distinct CDR3 sequences, about 36% of them singletons, with approximately 10% in the top ten. V dropped 6 bases and J dropped 2; count of bases not matched to a gene: 4. Germline CDR1 reads ENHRY; CDR2 reads SYGVKD. CDR3 size: 15 residues. Study-wide points: Tumor TCR diversity was below lymph nodes but above nontumor tissue.

Notes on this clonotype: The antigen is undetermined.

The rearrangement links TRBV10-3 to TRBJ1-2; 12 nucleotides align to TRBD1. This TCR came from a female donor with breast cancer. Some clones in this sample may be carry-over from other donors' samples. The sequenced sample was breast tumor tissue. In nucleotides, the CDR3 is TGTGCCATCAGGCCGGGACAGGGGGCCAACTATGGCTACACCTTC. It specifies CAIRPGQGANYGYTF.